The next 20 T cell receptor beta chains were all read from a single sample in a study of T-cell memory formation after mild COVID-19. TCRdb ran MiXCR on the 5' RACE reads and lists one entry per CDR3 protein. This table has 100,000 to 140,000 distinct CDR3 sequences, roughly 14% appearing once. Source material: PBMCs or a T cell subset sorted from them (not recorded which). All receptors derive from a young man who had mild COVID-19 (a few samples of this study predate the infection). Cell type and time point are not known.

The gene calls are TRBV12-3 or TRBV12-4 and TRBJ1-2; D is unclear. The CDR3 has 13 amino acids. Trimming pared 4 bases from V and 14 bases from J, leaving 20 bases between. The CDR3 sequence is CASSYLGPRKETF. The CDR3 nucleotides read TGTGCCAGCAGTTATCTAGGGCCCAGGAAGGAAACCTTC.

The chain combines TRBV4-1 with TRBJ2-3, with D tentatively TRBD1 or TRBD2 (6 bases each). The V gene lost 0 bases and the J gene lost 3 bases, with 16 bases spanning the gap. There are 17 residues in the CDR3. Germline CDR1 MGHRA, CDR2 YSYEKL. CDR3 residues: CASSQETGGWGTDTQYF. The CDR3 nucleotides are TGCGCCAGCAGCCAAGAGACCGGGGGCTGGGGTACAGATACGCAGTATTTT.

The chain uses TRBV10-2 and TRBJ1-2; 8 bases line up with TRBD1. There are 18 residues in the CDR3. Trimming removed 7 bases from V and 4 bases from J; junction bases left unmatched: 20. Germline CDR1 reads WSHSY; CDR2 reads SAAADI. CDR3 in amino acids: CASNHEELGQGEFYGYTF. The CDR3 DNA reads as TGCGCCAGCAACCACGAGGAACTCGGACAGGGAGAGTTCTATGGCTACACCTTC.

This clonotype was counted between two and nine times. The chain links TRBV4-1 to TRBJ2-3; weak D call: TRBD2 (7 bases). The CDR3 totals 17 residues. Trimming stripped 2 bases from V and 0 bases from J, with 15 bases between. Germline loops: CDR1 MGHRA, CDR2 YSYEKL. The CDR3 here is CASSQLGASGSTDTQYF. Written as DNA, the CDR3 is TGCGCCAGCAGCCAACTGGGGGCTAGCGGTAGCACAGATACGCAGTATTTT.

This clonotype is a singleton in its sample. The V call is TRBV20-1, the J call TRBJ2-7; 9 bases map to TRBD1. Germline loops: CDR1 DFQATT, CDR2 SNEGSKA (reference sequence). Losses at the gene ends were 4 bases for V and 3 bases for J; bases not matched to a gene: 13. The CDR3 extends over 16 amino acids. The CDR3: CSAKTYSGTGHYEQYF. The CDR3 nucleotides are TGCAGTGCTAAGACTTATTCCGGGACAGGGCACTACGAGCAGTACTTC.

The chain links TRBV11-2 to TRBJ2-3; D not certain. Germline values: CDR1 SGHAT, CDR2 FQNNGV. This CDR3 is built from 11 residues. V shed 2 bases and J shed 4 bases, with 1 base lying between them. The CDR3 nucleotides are TGTGCCAGCAGCTTATCAGATACGCAGTATTTT. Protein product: CASSLSDTQYF. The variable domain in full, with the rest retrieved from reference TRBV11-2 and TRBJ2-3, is EAGVAQSPRYKIIEKRQSVAFWCNPISGHATLYWYQQILGQGPKLLIQFQNNGVVDDSQLPKDRFSAERLKGVDSTLKIQPAKLEDSAVYLCASSLSDTQYFGPGTRLTVL.

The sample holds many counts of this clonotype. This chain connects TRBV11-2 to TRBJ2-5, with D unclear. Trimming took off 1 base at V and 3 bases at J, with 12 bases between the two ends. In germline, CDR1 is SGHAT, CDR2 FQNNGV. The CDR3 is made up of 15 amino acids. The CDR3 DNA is TGTGCCAGCAGCTTAGGCTTGCGACACAAAGAGACCCAGTACTTC. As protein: CASSLGLRHKETQYF.

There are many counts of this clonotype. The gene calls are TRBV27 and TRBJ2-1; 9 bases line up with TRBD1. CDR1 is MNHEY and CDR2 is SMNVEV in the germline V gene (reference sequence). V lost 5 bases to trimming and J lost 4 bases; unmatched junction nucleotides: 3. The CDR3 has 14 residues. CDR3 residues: CASSPGTGYNEQFF. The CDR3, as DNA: TGTGCCAGCAGTCCCGGGACAGGGTACAATGAGCAGTTCTTC.

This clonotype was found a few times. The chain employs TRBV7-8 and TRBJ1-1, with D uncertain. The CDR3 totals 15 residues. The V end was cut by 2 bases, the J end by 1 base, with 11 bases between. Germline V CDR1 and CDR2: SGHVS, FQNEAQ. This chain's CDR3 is CASSLRGSPNTEAFF. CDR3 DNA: TGTGCCAGCAGCTTACGAGGGTCACCGAACACTGAAGCTTTCTTT.

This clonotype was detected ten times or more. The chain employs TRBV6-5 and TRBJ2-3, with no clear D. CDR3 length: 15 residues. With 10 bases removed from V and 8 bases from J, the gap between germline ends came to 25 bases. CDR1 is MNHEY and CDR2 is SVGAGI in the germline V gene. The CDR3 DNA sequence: TGTGCCATCCTAGAGGTCGGGTCGGATCCACCTACGCAGTATTTT. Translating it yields CAILEVGSDPPTQYF.

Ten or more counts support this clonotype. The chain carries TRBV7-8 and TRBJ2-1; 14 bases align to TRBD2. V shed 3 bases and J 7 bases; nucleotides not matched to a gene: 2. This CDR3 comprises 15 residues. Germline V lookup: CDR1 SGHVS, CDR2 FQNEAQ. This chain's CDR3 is CASSLGTSGGNEQFF. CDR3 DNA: TGTGCCAGCAGCTTGGGGACTAGCGGGGGAAATGAGCAGTTCTTC.

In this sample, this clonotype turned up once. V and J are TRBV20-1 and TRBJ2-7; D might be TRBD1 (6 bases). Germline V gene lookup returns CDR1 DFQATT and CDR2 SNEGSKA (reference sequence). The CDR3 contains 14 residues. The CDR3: CSAVAQNRDYEQYV. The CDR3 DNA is TGCAGCGCCGTAGCCCAGAACAGGGACTACGAGCAGTACGTC.

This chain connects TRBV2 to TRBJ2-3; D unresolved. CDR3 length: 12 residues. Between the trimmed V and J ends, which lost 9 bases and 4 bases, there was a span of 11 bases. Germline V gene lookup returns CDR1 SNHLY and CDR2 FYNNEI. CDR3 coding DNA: TGTGCCAGAGCAAAGGCACCAGATACGCAGTATTTT. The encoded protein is CARAKAPDTQYF.

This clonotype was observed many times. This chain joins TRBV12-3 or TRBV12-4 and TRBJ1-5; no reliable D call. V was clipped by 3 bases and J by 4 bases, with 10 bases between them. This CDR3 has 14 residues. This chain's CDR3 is CASSFWGVNQPQHF. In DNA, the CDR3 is TGTGCCAGCAGTTTTTGGGGAGTGAATCAGCCCCAGCATTTT.

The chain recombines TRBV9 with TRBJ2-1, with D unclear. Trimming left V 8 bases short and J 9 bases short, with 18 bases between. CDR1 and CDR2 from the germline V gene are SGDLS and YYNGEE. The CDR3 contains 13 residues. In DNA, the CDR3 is TGTGCCAGTAAGGGCCCAAACGGTGGTGAGCAGTTCTTC. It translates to CASKGPNGGEQFF.

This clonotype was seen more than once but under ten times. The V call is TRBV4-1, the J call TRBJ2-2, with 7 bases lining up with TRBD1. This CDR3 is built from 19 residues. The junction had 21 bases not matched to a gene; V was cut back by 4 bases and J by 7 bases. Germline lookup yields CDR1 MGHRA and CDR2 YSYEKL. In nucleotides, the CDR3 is TGCGCCAGCAGCCGAACCCTGGGACAGAGACTACCCCGGGGCGGGGAGCTGTTTTTT. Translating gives CASSRTLGQRLPRGGELFF.

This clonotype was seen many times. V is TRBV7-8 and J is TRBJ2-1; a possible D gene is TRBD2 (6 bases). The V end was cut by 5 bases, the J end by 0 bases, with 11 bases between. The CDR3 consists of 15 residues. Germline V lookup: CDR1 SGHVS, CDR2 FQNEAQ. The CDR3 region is CASSPWGGSYNEQFF. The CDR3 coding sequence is TGTGCCAGCAGCCCCTGGGGAGGCTCCTACAATGAGCAGTTCTTC.

The CDR3 sequence is CASSLPDDRLNTEAFF. DNA for the CDR3: TGTGCCAGCAGCTTACCAGACGACAGGCTGAACACTGAAGCTTTCTTT. This chain connects TRBV7-9 to TRBJ1-1, with D tentatively TRBD1 (6 bases). V was shortened by 2 bases and J by 0 bases, with 13 bases between the two germline ends. Germline-derived CDR1 and CDR2 are SEHNR and FQNEAQ (reference sequence). This CDR3 region has 16 residues.

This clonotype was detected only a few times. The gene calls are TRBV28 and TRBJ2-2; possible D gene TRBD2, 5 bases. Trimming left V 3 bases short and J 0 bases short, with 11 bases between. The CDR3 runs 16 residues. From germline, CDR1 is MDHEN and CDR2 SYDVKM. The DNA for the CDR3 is TGTGCCAGCAGTTTCTTGGCACTAGCGAACACCGGGGAGCTGTTTTTT. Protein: CASSFLALANTGELFF.

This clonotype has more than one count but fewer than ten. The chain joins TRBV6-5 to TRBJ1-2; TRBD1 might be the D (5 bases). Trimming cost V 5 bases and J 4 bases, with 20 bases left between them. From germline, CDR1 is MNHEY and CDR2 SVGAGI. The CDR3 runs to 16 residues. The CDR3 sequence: CASSPPGGPRVYGYTF. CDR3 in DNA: TGTGCCAGCAGTCCACCCGGGGGACCCCGCGTCTATGGCTACACCTTC.